Listed below are T cell receptor beta chains from one sample, sequenced in a study of cytomegalovirus exposure and HLA in healthy donors. Assay: immunoSEQ multiplex PCR; the TCRdb copy retains only in-frame clones and omits some. The repertoire includes 200,000 to 300,000 clones, more than 75% of them detected once, and 1% to 1.5% sits in the top ten. The sequencing input was PBMCs. The receptors stem from a woman aged 30 to 39 in good health and CMV-seropositive. Each CDR3 is given with its conserved first and last residue.

j_call v_call cdr3_aa
TRBJ2-7 TRBV28 CASSGRGINYEQYF
TRBJ2-1 TRBV19 CASSITSGATSYNEQFF
TRBJ2-2 TRBV28 CASLAGLNTGELFF
TRBJ2-7 TRBV5-4 CASSGGLAGGNYEQYF
TRBJ2-5 TRBV4-1 CASSQGLMTGTQETQYF
TRBJ2-5 TRBV2 CASSEARVRETQYF
TRBJ2-5 TRBV2 CASVLLAGGVGTQYF
TRBJ2-7 TRBV29-1 CSATGVSYEQYF
TRBJ2-7 TRBV4-1 CASSQDGRGGRSSYEQYF
TRBJ1-5 TRBV6-5 CASRRSTNQPQHF
TRBJ1-1 TRBV29-1 CSVDSLSTRGTEAFF
TRBJ1-4 TRBV28 CASSVILQGGKLFF
TRBJ2-7 TRBV10-2 CASSVAGGPYEQYF
TRBJ2-1 TRBV7-8 CASRSPSNEQFF